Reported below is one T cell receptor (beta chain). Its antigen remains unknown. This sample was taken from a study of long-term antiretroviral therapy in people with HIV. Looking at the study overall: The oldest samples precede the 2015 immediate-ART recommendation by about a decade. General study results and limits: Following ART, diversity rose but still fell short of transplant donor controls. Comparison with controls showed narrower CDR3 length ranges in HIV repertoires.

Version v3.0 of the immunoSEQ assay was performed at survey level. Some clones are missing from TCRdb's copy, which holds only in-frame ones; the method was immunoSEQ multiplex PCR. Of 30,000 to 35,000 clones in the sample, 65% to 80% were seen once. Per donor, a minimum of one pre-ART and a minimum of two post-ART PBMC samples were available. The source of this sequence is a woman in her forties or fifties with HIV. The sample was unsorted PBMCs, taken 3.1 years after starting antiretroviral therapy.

The CDR3 region is CASSLGDRVGFEQYF. The DNA of the CDR3 is TGTGCCAGCAGTTTGGGGGACAGGGTGGGATTCGAGCAGTACTTC. V is TRBV28 and J is TRBJ2-7, with 9 bases fitting TRBD1. There are 15 residues in the CDR3. The germline V gene encodes CDR1 MDHEN and CDR2 SYDVKM. Unmatched junction bases numbered 9, after V lost 3 bases and J lost 6 bases. Drawing the rest from reference TRBV28 and TRBJ2-7, the complete variable domain is DVKVTQSSRYLVKRTGEKVFLECVQDMDHENMFWYRQDPGLGLRLIYFSYDVKMKEKGDIPEGYSVSREKKERFSLILESASTNQTSMYLCASSLGDRVGFEQYFGPGTRLTVT.